Following are 28 T cell receptor beta chains from one sample sequenced in a study of T cell responses to AZD1222 COVID-19 vaccine. Assay used: immunoSEQ multiplex PCR; TCRdb lists only in-frame clones, some missing. The sample lists some 170,000 clones; about 90% were seen once. Sequences were derived from peripheral blood, sampled 28 days after the second AZD1222 dose. These receptors all come from an adult who received the AZD1222 COVID-19 vaccine.

The rearrangement links TRBV6-5 to TRBJ1-1; D possibly corresponds to TRBD1 (5 bases). Per the germline V gene, CDR1 is MNHEY and CDR2 is SVGAGI. This CDR3 spans 15 amino acids. V dropped 0 bases and J dropped 4 bases, with 12 bases sitting between them. In DNA, the CDR3 is TGTGCCAGCAGTTACTCGGGGGGGGGAATCACTGAAGCTTTCTTT. The encoded protein is CASSYSGGGITEAFF.

The rearrangement uses TRBV24-1 and TRBJ2-3, with D uncertain. Germline CDR1 is KGHDR and CDR2 is SFDVKD. V lost 5 bases and J lost 1, with 6 bases in between. The CDR3 runs 13 residues. This chain's CDR3 is CATSAWGTDTQYF. The CDR3, as DNA: TGTGCCACCAGTGCCTGGGGCACAGATACGCAGTATTTT.

The genes are TRBV6-5 and TRBJ1-1, with D tentatively TRBD1 (6 bases). Germline loops: CDR1 MNHEY, CDR2 SVGAGI. The CDR3 has 13 residues. The V end lost 6 bases, the J end lost 3 bases, and 11 bases lay between the germline ends. Here the CDR3 DNA reads TGTGCCAGCAGACAGGGTGCGTACACTGAAGCTTTCTTT. As protein: CASRQGAYTEAFF.

The genes are TRBV2 and TRBJ2-2; D unresolved. The CDR3 runs to 11 residues. Looked up from germline, CDR1 is SNHLY and CDR2 is FYNNEI. V lost 4 bases and J lost 8, with 5 bases in between. Here the CDR3 DNA reads TGTGCCAGCAGTGTTCTAGGGGAGCTGTTTTTT. It translates to CASSVLGELFF.

This rearrangement joins TRBV29-1 to TRBJ1-2; 7 bases align to TRBD1. The CDR3 is 13 amino acids. The V gene end was trimmed by 7 bases and the J gene end by 4 bases; junction bases not matched to a gene: 9. In germline, CDR1 is SQVTM, CDR2 ANQGSEA. This chain's CDR3 is CSAAQTGTYGYTF. In DNA form, the CDR3 reads TGCAGCGCGGCCCAGACAGGGACCTATGGCTACACCTTC.

The chain is built from TRBV4-1 and TRBJ2-7; 9 nucleotides line up with TRBD1. Germline trimming cut 4 bases from V and 4 bases from J; bases unmatched to any gene: 5. There are 14 residues in the CDR3. Germline assignment: CDR1 MGHRA and CDR2 YSYEKL. The CDR3 nucleotides are TGCGCCAGCAGCCCCGGACAGGGGAGATACGAGCAGTACTTC. Its translation is CASSPGQGRYEQYF.

The chain joins TRBV7-2 to TRBJ2-7; perhaps D is TRBD1 or TRBD2 (6 bases each). Germline V CDR1 and CDR2: SGHTA, FQGNSA. CDR3 length: 15 residues. Trimming pared 7 bases from V and 5 bases from J, leaving 21 bases between. The CDR3 loop is CASTLGGHKTHEQYF. In DNA, the CDR3 is TGTGCCAGCACCCTGGGGGGACACAAGACTCACGAGCAGTACTTC.

The rearrangement uses TRBV2 and TRBJ1-6; D is uncertain. The germline V gene has CDR1 SNHLY and CDR2 FYNNEI. The CDR3 runs 15 residues. Between the trimmed V and J ends, which lost 2 bases and 5 bases, there was a span of 10 bases. CDR3 in amino acids: CASSEQVNNNSPLHF. CDR3 coding DNA: TGTGCCAGCAGTGAACAGGTTAATAATAATTCACCCCTCCACTTT.

The rearrangement uses TRBV5-1 and TRBJ1-2; D gene uncertain. Trimming left V 0 bases short and J 4 bases short, with 7 bases between. CDR1 is SGHRS, CDR2 YFSETQ, per germline. The CDR3 is 13 residues long. The CDR3 sequence is CASSLGSLYGYTF. In nucleotides, the CDR3 is TGCGCCAGCAGCTTGGGCAGTCTCTATGGCTACACCTTC.

The chain employs TRBV5-1 and TRBJ1-1, with a possible D match to TRBD1 (5 bases). The CDR3 sequence is 15 residues long. V was clipped by 4 bases and J by 4 bases, with 17 bases between them. Germline CDR1 and CDR2: SGHRS and YFSETQ. The CDR3 nucleotides read TGCGCCAGCAGCCCTCGGTTCGGGACGTTCACTGAAGCTTTCTTT. It translates to CASSPRFGTFTEAFF. Supplemented by reference TRBV5-1 and TRBJ1-1, the full variable domain reads KAGVTQTPRYLIKTRGQQVTLSCSPISGHRSVSWYQQTPGQGLQFLFEYFSETQRNKGNFPGRFSGRQFSNSRSEMNVSTLELGDSALYLCASSPRFGTFTEAFFGQGTRLTVV.

As to this clone: Compared with germline, one end of the junction differs, possibly owing to a read error. The CDR3 bases are TGTGCCAGCAGTTTAGCCGGGACAAGCTTC. Encoded protein: CASSLAGTSF. The chain employs TRBV2 and TRBJ1-2, with D possibly being TRBD1 (6 bases). Germline V gene sequence: CDR1 SNHLY, CDR2 FYNNEI. The CDR3 totals 10 residues.

Concerning this clone: The identical CDR3 is also encoded by other nucleotide sequences in the sample. This sequence joins TRBV4-1 and TRBJ2-2; D not certain. Trimming pared 1 base from V and 4 bases from J, leaving 7 bases between. The CDR3 totals 14 residues. The germline CDR1 and CDR2 sequences are MGHRA and YSYEKL. DNA of the CDR3: TGCGCCAGCAGCCAAGGACCTACCACCGGGGAGCTGTTTTTT. Amino acid sequence: CASSQGPTTGELFF.

This sequence joins TRBV7-3 and TRBJ1-1; D may be TRBD1 (6 bases). V was trimmed by 5 bases and J by 0 bases, leaving 10 bases between them. The germline gives CDR1 SGHTA, CDR2 FQGTGA. The CDR3 consists of 14 residues. The CDR3 DNA reads as TGTGCCAGCAGCACAGGGTCGGTGAACACTGAAGCTTTCTTT. Protein sequence: CASSTGSVNTEAFF.

V is TRBV29-1 and J is TRBJ2-7; the D call may be TRBD1 or TRBD2 (6 bases each). The germline gives CDR1 SQVTM, CDR2 ANQGSEA. This CDR3 contains 14 residues. V gave up 4 bases and J gave up 2 bases, with 15 bases separating them. The CDR3: CSVVGGPSPYEQYF. CDR3 nucleotide sequence: TGCAGCGTTGTGGGGGGCCCTAGTCCCTACGAGCAGTACTTC.

V is TRBV29-1 and J is TRBJ2-2; D is unresolved. The CDR3 has 16 amino acids. V was clipped by 0 bases and J by 0 bases, with 11 bases between them. The germline CDR1 and CDR2 sequences are SQVTM and ANQGSEA. The CDR3 is CSVEDLSGPNTGELFF. CDR3 DNA sequence: TGCAGCGTTGAAGATCTGTCAGGACCGAACACCGGGGAGCTGTTTTTT.

This chain connects TRBV5-1 to TRBJ1-2; maybe TRBD1 (5 bases). Trimming cost V 0 bases and J 4 bases, with 10 bases left between them. The CDR3 runs 14 residues. Germline V gives CDR1 SGHRS, CDR2 YFSETQ. CDR3 loop: CASSLDGTTYGYTF. DNA of the CDR3: TGCGCCAGCAGCTTGGACGGGACTACCTATGGCTACACCTTC.

This clone was observed a single time. CDR3: CASSYERDTGELFF. Here the CDR3 DNA reads TGTGCCAGCAGTTACGAGAGGGACACCGGGGAGCTGTTTTTT. The gene calls are TRBV6-5 and TRBJ2-2, with D possibly matching TRBD2 (5 bases). Germline lookup yields CDR1 MNHEY and CDR2 SVGAGI. The V end was cut by 2 bases, the J end by 3 bases, with 7 bases between. The CDR3 length is 14 residues.

The chain couples TRBV5-6 to TRBJ1-5; 9 bases fit TRBD1. Germline CDR1 and CDR2: SGHDT and YYEEEE. The CDR3 extends over 15 amino acids. The J segment lost 3 bases and the V segment lost 3 bases, leaving 4 bases of the junction unmatched. The CDR3 region is CASSWGTGLNQPQHF. The DNA for the CDR3 is TGTGCCAGCAGCTGGGGGACAGGGCTCAATCAGCCCCAGCATTTT.

This clone has just a few counts. The CDR3 nucleotides are TGTGCCAGCAGCTTCGGGGTGTTGCAAGCTTTCTTT. Amino acids: CASSFGVLQAFF. This rearrangement joins TRBV7-9 to TRBJ1-1; D call uncertain. This CDR3 is built from 12 residues. The germline gives CDR1 SEHNR, CDR2 FQNEAQ (reference sequence). V lost 3 bases and J lost 9, with 11 bases in between.

Only one count was recorded for this clone. The chain is built from TRBV18 and TRBJ2-5; 7 positions agree with TRBD1. V lost 6 bases to trimming and J lost 3 bases; unmatched junction nucleotides: 10. This CDR3 has 15 residues. CDR1 is KGHSH, CDR2 LQKENI, per germline. The CDR3 coding sequence is TGTGCCAGCTCCGAATACAGGGGTCGGGAAGAGACCCAGTACTTC. It encodes CASSEYRGREETQYF.

As regards this clone: An end of the junction differs from the germline gene, which may be a read error. The chain links TRBV18 to TRBJ2-7; D might be TRBD1 or TRBD2, each matching 5 bases. Germline-derived CDR1 and CDR2 are KGHSH and LQKENI. CDR3 length: 16 residues. The CDR3 region is CASSRNPGRVSHEQYF. CDR3 coding DNA: TGTGCCAGCTCACGAAACCCGGGGCGGGTCTCCCACGAGCAGTACTTC.

V gene TRBV7-2 combines with J gene TRBJ1-2; TRBD1 matches 11 bases. Germline V gene sequence: CDR1 SGHTA, CDR2 FQGNSA. With V trimmed by 1 base and J by 4 bases, 5 bases remained unmatched. The CDR3 is 16 residues long. The CDR3 DNA is TGTGCCAGCAGCTTAGATTGGGACAGGGGGGCCTATGGCTACACCTTC. This sequence encodes CASSLDWDRGAYGYTF.

The chain has TRBV6-2 or TRBV6-3 and TRBJ1-1, with D possibly being TRBD1 (5 bases). CDR3 length: 15 residues. Trimming removed 4 bases at V and 0 bases at J, with 12 bases between. Germline values: CDR1 MNHEY, CDR2 SVGEGT. This CDR3 is CASSSPTAMNTEAFF. The CDR3 bases are TGTGCCAGCAGTTCCCCGACAGCTATGAACACTGAAGCTTTCTTT.

The V gene is TRBV3-1 (or the pseudogene TRBV3-2), the J gene TRBJ1-1, with D unclear. The CDR3 length is 14 residues. Trimming pared 0 bases from V and 6 bases from J, leaving 11 bases between. In germline, CDR1 is LGHDT, CDR2 YNNKEL (reference sequence). The CDR3 nucleotides are TGTGCCAGCAGCCAAGATATTGCGGGAGCTGAAGCTTTCTTT. Protein: CASSQDIAGAEAFF.

The chain couples TRBV6-5 to TRBJ1-6; D possibly corresponds to TRBD1 (6 bases). Germline CDR1 reads MNHEY; CDR2 reads SVGAGI. The CDR3 consists of 13 residues. V was cut by 5 bases and J by 9 bases, with 11 bases left in between. The CDR3 nucleotides are TGTGCCAGCAGTAGGGGGGCTAGTTCACCCCTCCACTTT. It translates to CASSRGASSPLHF.

The chain combines TRBV5-1 with TRBJ2-4, with no clear D. This CDR3 has 14 residues. Germline CDR1 is SGHRS and CDR2 is YFSETQ. Trimming left V 5 bases short and J 0 bases short, with 9 bases between. CDR3 DNA: TGCGCCAGCAGTCATACAGTAGCCAAAAACATTCAGTACTTC. It codes for CASSHTVAKNIQYF.

DNA of the CDR3: TGTGCCAGCATACCCGGGACAGGGGGTAGAATTGGCTACACCTTC. Its protein is CASIPGTGGRIGYTF. This chain uses TRBV5-5 with TRBJ1-2; 11 nucleotides match TRBD1. Germline V gene data show CDR1 as SGHKS and CDR2 as YYEKEE (reference sequence). CDR3 size: 15 residues. V gave up 6 bases and J gave up 7 bases; unmatched junction bases: 11. The whole variable domain, filled in from reference TRBV5-5 and TRBJ1-2, reads DAGVTQSPTHLIKTRGQQVTLRCSPISGHKSVSWYQQVLGQGPQFIFQYYEKEERGRGNFPDRFSARQFPNYSSELNVNALLLGDSALYLCASIPGTGGRIGYTFGSGTRLTVV.

The CDR3 here is CASSYWTGGPQETQYF. In nucleotides, the CDR3 is TGTGCCAGCAGTTACTGGACAGGGGGCCCCCAAGAGACCCAGTACTTC. The chain is built from TRBV6-2 or TRBV6-3 and TRBJ2-5; 11 bases fit TRBD1. Trimming cost V 1 base and J 1 base; bases outside gene matches: 2. This CDR3 spans 16 amino acids. The germline gives CDR1 MNHEY, CDR2 SVGEGT.